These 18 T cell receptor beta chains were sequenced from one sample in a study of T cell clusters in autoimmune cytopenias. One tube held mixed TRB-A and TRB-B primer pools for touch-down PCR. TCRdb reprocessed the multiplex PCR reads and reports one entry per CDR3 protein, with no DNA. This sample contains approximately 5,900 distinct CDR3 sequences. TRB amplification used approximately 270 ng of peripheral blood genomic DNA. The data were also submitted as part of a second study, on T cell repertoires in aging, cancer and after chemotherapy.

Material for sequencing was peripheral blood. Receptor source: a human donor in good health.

The CDR3 reads CASTRSAGGQTGELFF. The genes are TRBV5-1 and TRBJ2-2; there is no DNA to check the TCRdb D call of TRBD2. The germline gives CDR1 SGHRS, CDR2 YFSETQ. The length of the CDR3 is 16 residues.

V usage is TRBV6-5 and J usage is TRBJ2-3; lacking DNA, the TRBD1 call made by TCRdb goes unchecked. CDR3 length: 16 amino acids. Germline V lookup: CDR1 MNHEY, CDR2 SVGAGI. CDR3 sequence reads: CASSYDAGTVTDTQYF.

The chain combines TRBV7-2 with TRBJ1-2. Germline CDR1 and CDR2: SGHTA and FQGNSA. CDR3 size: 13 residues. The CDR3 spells CASSPQQNYGYTF.

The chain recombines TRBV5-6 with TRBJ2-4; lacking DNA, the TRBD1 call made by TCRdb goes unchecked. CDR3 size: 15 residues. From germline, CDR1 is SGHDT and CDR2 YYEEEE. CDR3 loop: CASSLRTGGGNIQYF.

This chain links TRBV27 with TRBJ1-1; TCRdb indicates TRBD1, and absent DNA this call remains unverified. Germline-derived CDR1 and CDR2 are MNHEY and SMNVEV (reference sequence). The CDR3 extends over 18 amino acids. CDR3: CASRSHDQPGHPNTEAFF.

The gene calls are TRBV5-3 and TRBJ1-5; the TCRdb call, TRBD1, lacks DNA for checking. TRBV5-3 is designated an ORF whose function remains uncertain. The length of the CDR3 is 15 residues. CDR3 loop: CARSKGTGGDQPQHF.

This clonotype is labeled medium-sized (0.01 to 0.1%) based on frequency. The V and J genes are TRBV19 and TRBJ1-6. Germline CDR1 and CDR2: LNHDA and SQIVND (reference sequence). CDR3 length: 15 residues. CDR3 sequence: CGSKEASSANSPLHF.

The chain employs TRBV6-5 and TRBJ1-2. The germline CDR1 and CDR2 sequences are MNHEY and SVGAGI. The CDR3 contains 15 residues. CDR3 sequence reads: CASRSNLGILYGYTF.

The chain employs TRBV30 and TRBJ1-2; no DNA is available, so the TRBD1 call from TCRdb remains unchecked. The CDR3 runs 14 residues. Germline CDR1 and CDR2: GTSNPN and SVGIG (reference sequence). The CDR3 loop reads CAWKQGAGDYGYTF.

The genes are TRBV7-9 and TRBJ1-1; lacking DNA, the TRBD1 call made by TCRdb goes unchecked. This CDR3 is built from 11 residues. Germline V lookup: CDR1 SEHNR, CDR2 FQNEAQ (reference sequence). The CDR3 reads CASSSGQGGFF.

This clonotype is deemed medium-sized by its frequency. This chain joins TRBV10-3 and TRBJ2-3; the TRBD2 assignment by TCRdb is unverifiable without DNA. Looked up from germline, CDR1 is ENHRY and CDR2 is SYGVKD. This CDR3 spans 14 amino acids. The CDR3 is CAISDPDRSDTQYF.

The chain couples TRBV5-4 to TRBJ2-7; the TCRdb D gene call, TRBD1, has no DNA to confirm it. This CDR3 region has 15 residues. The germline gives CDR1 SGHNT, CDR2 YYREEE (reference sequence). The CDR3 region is CASSRQGSLPYEQYF.

The CDR3 reads CSAGAGGLGETQYF. This chain links TRBV20-1 with TRBJ2-5; TCRdb selects TRBD1, and the lack of DNA leaves this call unchecked. Per the germline V gene, CDR1 is DFQATT and CDR2 is SNEGSKA (reference sequence). CDR3 size: 14 residues.

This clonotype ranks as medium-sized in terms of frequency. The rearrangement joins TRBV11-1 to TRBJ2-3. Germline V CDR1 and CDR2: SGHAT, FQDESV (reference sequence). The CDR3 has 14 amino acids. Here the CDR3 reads CASSYLDVRDTQYF.

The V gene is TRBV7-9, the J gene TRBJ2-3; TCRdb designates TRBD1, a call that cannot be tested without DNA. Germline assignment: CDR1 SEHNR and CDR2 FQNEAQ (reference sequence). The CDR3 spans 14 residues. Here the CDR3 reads CASRSRPGAYTQYF.

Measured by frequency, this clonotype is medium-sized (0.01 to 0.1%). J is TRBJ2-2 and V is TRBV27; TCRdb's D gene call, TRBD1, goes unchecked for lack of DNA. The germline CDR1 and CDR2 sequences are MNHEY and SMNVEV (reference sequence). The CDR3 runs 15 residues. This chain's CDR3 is CASSLSDRAAGELFF.

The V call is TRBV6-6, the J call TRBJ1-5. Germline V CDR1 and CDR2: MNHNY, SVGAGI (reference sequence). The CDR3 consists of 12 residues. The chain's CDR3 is CASNDGNQPQHF.

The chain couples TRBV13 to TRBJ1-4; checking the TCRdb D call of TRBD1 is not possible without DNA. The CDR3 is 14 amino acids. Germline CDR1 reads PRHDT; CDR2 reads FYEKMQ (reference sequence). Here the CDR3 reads CASSPQPGDEKLFF.